This TCR beta chain is drawn from a study of blood T cell repertoires in COVID-19. Study background: Researchers got acute and convalescent COVID-19 samples from the United States, Italy and Spain. PBMCs, B-cell-depleted T cells, or T cells were the source of the cDNA or gDNA that made up the material.

As originally analysed: Nucleated cell counts were estimated from reference gene primer amplification. TCRdb's copy holds only in-frame clones and misses some; the assay was immunoSEQ multiplex PCR. Clone size and V and J calls were adopted from that table, with D and trimming inferred from the DNA. Here the sample spans roughly 63,000 clones, roughly 80% being singletons. About this clone: The junction differs from germline at one of its ends, possibly a read error.

The CDR3 loop spans 13 amino acids. CDR1 is SGHRS, CDR2 YFSETQ, per germline. This TCR was recovered from a human donor in a cohort sampled during active COVID-19. Sequencing was performed on peripheral blood. The chain employs TRBV5-1 and TRBJ2-2; 8 bases are shared with TRBD2. CDR3 sequence reads: CASFSGNIGELFF. The CDR3 bases are TGCGCCAGCTTTAGCGGGAACATCGGGGAGCTGTTTTTT.